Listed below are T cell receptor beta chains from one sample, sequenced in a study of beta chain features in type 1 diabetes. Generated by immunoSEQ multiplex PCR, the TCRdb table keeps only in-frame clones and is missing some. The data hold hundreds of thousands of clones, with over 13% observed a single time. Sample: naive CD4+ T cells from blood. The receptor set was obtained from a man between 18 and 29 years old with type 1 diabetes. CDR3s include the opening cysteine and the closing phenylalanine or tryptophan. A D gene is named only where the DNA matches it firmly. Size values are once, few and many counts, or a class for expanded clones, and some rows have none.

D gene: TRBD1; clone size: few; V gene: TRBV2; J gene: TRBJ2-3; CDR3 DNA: TGTGCCAGCATCCCGCGGGGACAGGGGAGCACAGATACGCAGTATTTT; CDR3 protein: CASIPRGQGSTDTQYF
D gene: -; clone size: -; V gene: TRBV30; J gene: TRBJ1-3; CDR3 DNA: TGTGCCTGGAGTGTAATTTTGAGAAACACCATATATTTT; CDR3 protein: CAWSVILRNTIYF
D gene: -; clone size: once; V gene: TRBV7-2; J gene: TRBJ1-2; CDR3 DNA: TGTGCCAGCAGCCCCCAGGAGGGCGTTGGCTACACCTTC; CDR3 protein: CASSPQEGVGYTF
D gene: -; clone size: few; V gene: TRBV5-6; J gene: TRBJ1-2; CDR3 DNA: TGTGCCAGCACCTCCCGGGACCTGGGATCGAGAACCTTC; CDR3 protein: CASTSRDLGSRTF
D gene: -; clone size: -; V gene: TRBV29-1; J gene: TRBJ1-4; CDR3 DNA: TGCAGCGGCAGGCAGGGTAATGAAAAACTGTTTTTT; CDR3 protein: CSGRQGNEKLFF
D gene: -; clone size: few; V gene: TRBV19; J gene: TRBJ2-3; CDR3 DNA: TGTGCCAGTAGTCCTCTGGCAGATACGCAGTATTTT; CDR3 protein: CASSPLADTQYF
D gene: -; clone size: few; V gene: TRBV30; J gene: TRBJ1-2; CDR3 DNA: TGTGCCTGGAGTGTTAAGGGCAGGGTCTTCTTC; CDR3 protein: CAWSVKGRVFF
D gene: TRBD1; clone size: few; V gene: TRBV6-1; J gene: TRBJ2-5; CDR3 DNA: TGTGCCAGCAGTGGACAGGGCTTCTCGCAAGAGACCCAGTACTTC; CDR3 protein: CASSGQGFSQETQYF
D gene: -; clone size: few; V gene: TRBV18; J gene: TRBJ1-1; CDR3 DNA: TGTGCCAGCTCACCTTCGTCTGAAGCTTTCTTT; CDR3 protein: CASSPSSEAFF
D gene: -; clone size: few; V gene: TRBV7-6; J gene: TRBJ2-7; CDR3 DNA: TGTGCCAGCAGCTTAGACAGGGAAGACTACGAGCAGTACTTC; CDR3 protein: CASSLDREDYEQYF
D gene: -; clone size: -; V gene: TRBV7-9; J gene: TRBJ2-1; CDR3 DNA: TGTGCCAGCAGCTTAGGGGCGGATGAGCAGTTCTTC; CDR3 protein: CASSLGADEQFF
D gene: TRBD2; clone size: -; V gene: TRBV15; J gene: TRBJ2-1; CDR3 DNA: TGTGCCACCAGCAGAGATCCTAGCGGACACAATGAGCAGTTCTTC; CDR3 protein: CATSRDPSGHNEQFF
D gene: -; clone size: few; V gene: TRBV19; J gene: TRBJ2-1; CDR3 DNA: TGTGCCAGCCTTGACGTCGGTGAGCAGTTCTTC; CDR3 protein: CASLDVGEQFF
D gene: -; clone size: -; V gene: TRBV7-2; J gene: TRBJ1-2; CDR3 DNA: TGTGCCAGCAGCTTAGAGGCAGGAAGCTATGGCTACACCTTC; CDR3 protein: CASSLEAGSYGYTF
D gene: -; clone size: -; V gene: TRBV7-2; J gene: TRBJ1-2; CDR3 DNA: TGTGCCAGCAGCCCCCCAGCACCTAGGTATGGCTACACCTTC; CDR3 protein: CASSPPAPRYGYTF
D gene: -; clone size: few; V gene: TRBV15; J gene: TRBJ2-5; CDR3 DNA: TGTGCCACCAGCAGAGGAGGGCCCGAGACCCAGTACTTC; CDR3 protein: CATSRGGPETQYF
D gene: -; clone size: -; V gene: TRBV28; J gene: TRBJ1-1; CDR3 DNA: TGTGCCAGCAGTTCGACAGGAGAGAACACTGAAGCTTTCTTT; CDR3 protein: CASSSTGENTEAFF
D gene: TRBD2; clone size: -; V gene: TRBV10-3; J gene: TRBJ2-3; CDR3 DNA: TGTGCCATCAATCCCTCTAGCGGGAGGGCCGAGGATACGCAGTATTTT; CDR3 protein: CAINPSSGRAEDTQYF
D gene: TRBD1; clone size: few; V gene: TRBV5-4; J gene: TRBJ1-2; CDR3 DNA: TGTGCCAGCAGCCCGCGAATCAGGGGGAATAACTATGGCTACACCTTC; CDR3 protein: CASSPRIRGNNYGYTF
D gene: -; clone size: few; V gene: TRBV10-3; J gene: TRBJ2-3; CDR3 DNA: TGTGCCTCCCGGGGGACACCCACAGATACGCAGTATTTT; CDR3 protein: CASRGTPTDTQYF
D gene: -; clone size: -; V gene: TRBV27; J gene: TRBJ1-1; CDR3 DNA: TGTGCCAGCAGTCTACACCTGAACACTGAAGCTTTCTTT; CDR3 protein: CASSLHLNTEAFF
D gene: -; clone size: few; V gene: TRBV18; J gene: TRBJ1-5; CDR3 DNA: TGTGCCAGCTCACCGCGTGGAGTAGCTAATCAGCCCCAGCATTTT; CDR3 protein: CASSPRGVANQPQHF
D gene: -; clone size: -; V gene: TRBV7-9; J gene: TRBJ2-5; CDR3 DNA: TGTGCCAGCAGCTTCGGCCAGGGCCAAGAGACCCAGTACTTC; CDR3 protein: CASSFGQGQETQYF
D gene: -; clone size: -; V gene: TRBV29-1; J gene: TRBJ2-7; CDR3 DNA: TGCAGCGGAGGGGACTACGAGCAGTACTTC; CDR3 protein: CSGGDYEQYF
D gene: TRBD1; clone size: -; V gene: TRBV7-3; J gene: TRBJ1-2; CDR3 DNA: TGTGCCAGCAGCGCCGGACAGGGCTATGGCTACACCTTC; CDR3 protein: CASSAGQGYGYTF
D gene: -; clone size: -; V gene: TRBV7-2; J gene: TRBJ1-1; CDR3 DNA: TGTGCCAGCAGTTTAGCTATCGGCGGAGCTTTCTTT; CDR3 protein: CASSLAIGGAFF
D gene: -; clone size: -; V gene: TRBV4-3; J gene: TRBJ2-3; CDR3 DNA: TGCGCCAGCAGCCAATTCCCAGAGGGGTCGCAATCCCCGGATACGCAGTATTTT; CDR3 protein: CASSQFPEGSQSPDTQYF
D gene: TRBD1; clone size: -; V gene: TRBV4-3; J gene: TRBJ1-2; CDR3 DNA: TGCGCCAGCAGCCAAGAAGACAGGGGCGACTATGGCTACACCTTC; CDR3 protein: CASSQEDRGDYGYTF
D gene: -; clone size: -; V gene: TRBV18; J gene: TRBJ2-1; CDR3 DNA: TGTGCCAGCTCACCTCGGACTCGGGGGAATGAGCAGTTCTTC; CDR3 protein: CASSPRTRGNEQFF
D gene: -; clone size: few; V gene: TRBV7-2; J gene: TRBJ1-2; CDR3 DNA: TGTGCCAGCAGCGTTACCGGGATTAACTATGGCTACACCTTC; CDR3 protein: CASSVTGINYGYTF
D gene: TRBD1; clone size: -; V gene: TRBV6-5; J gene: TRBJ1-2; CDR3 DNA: TGTGCCAGCAGTGCCGGACAGGGTCGTTCTGGCTACACCTTC; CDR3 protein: CASSAGQGRSGYTF
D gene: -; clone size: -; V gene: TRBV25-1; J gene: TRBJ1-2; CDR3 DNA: TGTGCCAGCAGTGAATGGGGCGAACGTAACTATGGCTACACCTTC; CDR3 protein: CASSEWGERNYGYTF
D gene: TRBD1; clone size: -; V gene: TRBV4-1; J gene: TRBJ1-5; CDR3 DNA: TGCGCCAGCAGCCGTGGACAGGGGGCTGTAAGTGGATATCAGCCCCAGCATTTT; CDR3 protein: CASSRGQGAVSGYQPQHF
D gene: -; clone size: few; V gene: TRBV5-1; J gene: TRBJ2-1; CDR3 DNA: TGCGCCAGCAGCGTGCTGACTAGGCTCGATGAGCAGTTCTTC; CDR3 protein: CASSVLTRLDEQFF
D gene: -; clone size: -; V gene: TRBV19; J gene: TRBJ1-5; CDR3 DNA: TGTGCCAGTGCTCGGACCAATCAGCCCCAGCATTTT; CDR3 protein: CASARTNQPQHF
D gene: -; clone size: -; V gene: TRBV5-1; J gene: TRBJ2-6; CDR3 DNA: TGCGCCAGCAGCTTGGTCTCGCTCTCTGGGGCCAACGTCCTGACTTTC; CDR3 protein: CASSLVSLSGANVLTF
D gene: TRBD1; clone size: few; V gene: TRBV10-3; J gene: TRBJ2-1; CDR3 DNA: TGTGCCATAAGGTTACAGGGGACCGATGAGCAGTTCTTC; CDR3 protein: CAIRLQGTDEQFF
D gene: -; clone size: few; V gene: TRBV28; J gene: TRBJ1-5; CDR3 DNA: TGTGCCAGCGGCCATAGCAATCAGCCCCAGCATTTT; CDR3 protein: CASGHSNQPQHF
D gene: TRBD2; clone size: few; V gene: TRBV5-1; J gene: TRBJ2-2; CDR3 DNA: TGCGCCAGCAGACGTAGCGGGCAGAACACCGGGGAGCTGTTTTTT; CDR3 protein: CASRRSGQNTGELFF
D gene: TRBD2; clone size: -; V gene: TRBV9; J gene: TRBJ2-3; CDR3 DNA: TGTGCCAGCAGCGTCTCTCCCCGGGGGGATGAGGATACGCAGTATTTT; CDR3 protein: CASSVSPRGDEDTQYF
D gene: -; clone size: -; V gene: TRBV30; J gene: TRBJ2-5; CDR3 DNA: TGTGCCTGGAGTGTGGTAGACCAAGAGACCCAGTACTTC; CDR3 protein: CAWSVVDQETQYF